Included here is one T cell receptor (beta chain) sequence, with context. This sample is part of a study of T cell changes during pregnancy in multiple sclerosis. The V segment lost 5 bases and the J segment 0 bases; nucleotides outside the gene matches: 12. Germline CDR1 and CDR2: SEHNR and FQNEAQ (reference sequence). The CDR3 consists of 18 residues. Assay: immunoSEQ multiplex PCR; the TCRdb copy retains only in-frame clones and omits some. The sample carries roughly 40,000 clones, roughly 90% recorded once. The specimen comprised CD8+ T cells from peripheral blood mononuclear cells, sampled before pregnancy. This rearrangement joins TRBV7-9 to TRBJ2-3; 9 nucleotides agree with TRBD1. The TCR originated in a female donor with multiple sclerosis, enrolled in a pregnancy study. This CDR3 is CASSGQGLRRTSTDTQYF. The CDR3, as DNA: TGTGCCAGCAGCGGACAGGGGTTGCGGCGGACTAGCACAGATACGCAGTATTTT.